This is a list of T cell receptor beta chains from one sample in a study of identical twins. TCRdb re-called the 5' RACE reads with MiXCR, one entry per CDR3 protein. The sample shows about 470,000 distinct CDR3 sequences, 24% of them seen only once. This sample also belongs to another study, concerning T cells expressing NK-cell markers.

The specimen sequenced was CD4+ T cells sorted from blood. The source of these receptors is a woman aged 18-29 years in good health. The CDR3 runs from the conserved cysteine through the conserved F or W. D genes are given only for firm matches. Clone size is given for some rows only: seen once, a few or many times, or a class if the clone is expanded.

D: .; J: TRBJ2-3; size: few; V: TRBV2; DNA: TGTGCCAGCAGTGGCCTTGGTCCCACAGATACGCAGTATTTT; CDR3: CASSGLGPTDTQYF
D: .; J: TRBJ2-1; size: few; V: TRBV6-2/TRBV6-3; DNA: TGTGCCAGCAGTTACTACCGACAGGGGACTAGATTCTACAATGAGCAGTTCTTC; CDR3: CASSYYRQGTRFYNEQFF
D: .; J: TRBJ2-3; size: .; V: TRBV18; DNA: TGTGCCAGCTCACCACCGACGGGAACAGATACGCAGTATTTT; CDR3: CASSPPTGTDTQYF
D: TRBD2; J: TRBJ2-1; size: few; V: TRBV5-1; DNA: TGCGCCAGCAGCTCTCAGGCGGGGGACAATGAGCAGTTCTTC; CDR3: CASSSQAGDNEQFF
D: .; J: TRBJ2-5; size: few; V: TRBV29-1; DNA: TGCAGCGTTGCGGCGGGGCAAGAGACCCAGTACTTC; CDR3: CSVAAGQETQYF
D: TRBD1; J: TRBJ1-2; size: few; V: TRBV7-9; DNA: TGTGCCAGCAGAGTTAGTAGGGACAGGGGCTATGGCTACACCTTC; CDR3: CASRVSRDRGYGYTF
D: .; J: TRBJ1-5; size: few; V: TRBV20-1; DNA: TGCAGTGCTAGAGCAGGAGGAGCTCACAATCAGCCCCAGCATTTT; CDR3: CSARAGGAHNQPQHF
D: TRBD1; J: TRBJ1-1; size: few; V: TRBV10-3; DNA: TGTGCCATCACACTCAACAGGGGGAAGAACACTGAAGCTTTCTTT; CDR3: CAITLNRGKNTEAFF
D: .; J: TRBJ2-2; size: many; V: TRBV10-3; DNA: TGTGCCATCGGTTCAGGCACGAACACCGGGGAGCTGTTTTTT; CDR3: CAIGSGTNTGELFF
D: .; J: TRBJ1-1; size: few; V: TRBV12-3/TRBV12-4; DNA: TGTGCCAGCACCACTGATGGGACTGAAGCTTTCTTT; CDR3: CASTTDGTEAFF
D: .; J: TRBJ2-1; size: few; V: TRBV20-1; DNA: TGCAGTGCTAGACTCCCAGGGAGAGATGAGCAGTTCTTC; CDR3: CSARLPGRDEQFF
D: .; J: TRBJ2-2; size: few; V: TRBV14; DNA: TGTGCCAGCAGCCAAGCGTTTGGGGAGCTGTTTTTT; CDR3: CASSQAFGELFF
D: .; J: TRBJ2-5; size: .; V: TRBV29-1; DNA: TGCAGCGTTGCCGGACTATTGGCAGAGACCCAGTACTTC; CDR3: CSVAGLLAETQYF
D: TRBD2; J: TRBJ2-7; size: few; V: TRBV29-1; DNA: TGCAGCGTTTGCCTAGCGGGGAGAAACGAGCAGTACTTC; CDR3: CSVCLAGRNEQYF
D: TRBD2; J: TRBJ2-5; size: few; V: TRBV4-2; DNA: TGTGCCAGCAGCCTCTCACCTTGGACTAGCGGGGGGGCTCGGGAGACCCAGTACTTC; CDR3: CASSLSPWTSGGARETQYF
D: .; J: TRBJ1-2; size: many; V: TRBV12-3/TRBV12-4; DNA: TGTGCCAGCAGTTTTGGCAGGAACTATGGCTACACCTTC; CDR3: CASSFGRNYGYTF
D: .; J: TRBJ2-7; size: .; V: TRBV6-1; DNA: TGTGCCAGCAGGGGGACGGCCTCCTACGAGCAGTACTTC; CDR3: CASRGTASYEQYF
D: .; J: TRBJ1-4; size: .; V: TRBV6-1; DNA: TGTGCCAGCAGCTCCCGGGTGGGAGGGCACGAAAAACTGTTTTTT; CDR3: CASSSRVGGHEKLFF
D: .; J: TRBJ2-3; size: .; V: TRBV12-3/TRBV12-4; DNA: TGTGCCAGCAGTTTTAGGGGGGGGCCGGGCACAGATACGCAGTATTTT; CDR3: CASSFRGGPGTDTQYF
D: TRBD2; J: TRBJ2-3; size: few; V: TRBV6-1; DNA: TGTGCCAGCCGCGGGCTAGCGGGTCAAGGGGATACGCAGTATTTT; CDR3: CASRGLAGQGDTQYF
D: .; J: TRBJ2-7; size: few; V: TRBV7-9; DNA: TGTGCCCTGGAGTCAGGGAGATACGAGCAGTACTTC; CDR3: CALESGRYEQYF
D: TRBD2; J: TRBJ2-7; size: .; V: TRBV2; DNA: TGTGCCAGCAGTGAGTCCCCGGAGCGGGGGAAATACGAGCAGTACTTC; CDR3: CASSESPERGKYEQYF
D: .; J: TRBJ2-7; size: few; V: TRBV12-3/TRBV12-4; DNA: TGTGCCAGCAGTTTTAGCGTCTGGGAGCAGTACTTC; CDR3: CASSFSVWEQYF
D: .; J: TRBJ1-1; size: few; V: TRBV29-1; DNA: TGCAGCGCCGGGACCGACGACGAAGCTTTCTTT; CDR3: CSAGTDDEAFF
D: .; J: TRBJ1-2; size: once; V: TRBV20-1; DNA: TGCAGTGCTAGAGATCTGACAGCAGCTGCGAGCTACACCTTC; CDR3: CSARDLTAAASYTF
D: TRBD2; J: TRBJ2-1; size: .; V: TRBV20-1; DNA: TGCAGTGCTCCGGGACTAGCGGGGGGCAGGGATGAGCAGTTCTTC; CDR3: CSAPGLAGGRDEQFF
D: TRBD2; J: TRBJ2-3; size: .; V: TRBV10-3; DNA: TGTGCCATCCGACTAGCGGGACTCACAGATACGCAGTATTTT; CDR3: CAIRLAGLTDTQYF
D: .; J: TRBJ2-1; size: few; V: TRBV12-3/TRBV12-4; DNA: TGTGCCAGCAGCGGAAACCCCAATGAGCAGTTCTTC; CDR3: CASSGNPNEQFF
D: .; J: TRBJ2-1; size: .; V: TRBV20-1; DNA: TGCAGTGCTAGAGTGCGAGGGTTAGTTGAGCAGTTCTTC; CDR3: CSARVRGLVEQFF
D: .; J: TRBJ2-2; size: .; V: TRBV10-3; DNA: TGTGCCACCGTAGGAGGGGGGACCGGGGAGCTGTTTTTT; CDR3: CATVGGGTGELFF
D: .; J: TRBJ2-7; size: few; V: TRBV12-3/TRBV12-4; DNA: TGTGCCAGCAGTTCAGGGGTCTCCTCCTACGAGCAGTACTTC; CDR3: CASSSGVSSYEQYF
D: .; J: TRBJ2-3; size: few; V: TRBV18; DNA: TGTGCCAGCTCAGCTACCCAGGGTGATACGCAGTATTTT; CDR3: CASSATQGDTQYF
D: .; J: TRBJ1-1; size: .; V: TRBV21-1; DNA: TGTACCAGCAGGAACACTGAAGCTTTCTTT; CDR3: CTSRNTEAFF
D: .; J: TRBJ1-2; size: .; V: TRBV27; DNA: TGTGCCAGCAGTTTAGCACAGTCGACCACCCCCTATGGCTACACCTTC; CDR3: CASSLAQSTTPYGYTF
D: .; J: TRBJ1-2; size: .; V: TRBV12-3/TRBV12-4; DNA: TGTGCCAGCAGTTTAGCGCGGGCGTTCGGGGGCTACACCTTC; CDR3: CASSLARAFGGYTF
D: TRBD1; J: TRBJ1-1; size: .; V: TRBV6-5; DNA: TGTGCCAGCAGTTACTCTGACAGGGTTGCTGAAGCTTTCTTT; CDR3: CASSYSDRVAEAFF
D: TRBD2; J: TRBJ2-1; size: .; V: TRBV20-1; DNA: TGCAGTGCACAAGGGGGACTAGCGTATTACAATGAGCAGTTCTTC; CDR3: CSAQGGLAYYNEQFF
D: .; J: TRBJ2-5; size: few; V: TRBV10-3; DNA: TGTGCCATCAGTATCGAGGGGACGACCCAGTACTTC; CDR3: CAISIEGTTQYF
D: .; J: TRBJ2-7; size: .; V: TRBV19; DNA: TGTGCCAGTAGCAGTAAGGGGCAGGGAACCTACGAGCAGTACTTC; CDR3: CASSSKGQGTYEQYF
D: TRBD2; J: TRBJ2-3; size: .; V: TRBV9; DNA: TGTGCCAGCAGCGTGACAGCGGGACTAGCGGGGGAAGGTGATACGCAGTATTTT; CDR3: CASSVTAGLAGEGDTQYF
D: TRBD2; J: TRBJ2-3; size: .; V: TRBV20-1; DNA: TGCAGTGCGACACTAGCGGGGGCTACAGATACGCAGTATTTT; CDR3: CSATLAGATDTQYF
D: .; J: TRBJ2-7; size: .; V: TRBV20-1; DNA: TGCAGTGCACGGCAGGGTCCAGGACGATCCTACGAGCAGTACTTC; CDR3: CSARQGPGRSYEQYF
D: TRBD2; J: TRBJ2-7; size: .; V: TRBV29-1; DNA: TGCAGCGGGGGAGGGACGGCCGGCTACGAGCAGTACTTC; CDR3: CSGGGTAGYEQYF
D: TRBD2; J: TRBJ2-1; size: few; V: TRBV7-2; DNA: TGTGCCAGCAGCTTAGCGCTGGCTAGCGGATACAATGAGCAGTTCTTC; CDR3: CASSLALASGYNEQFF
D: TRBD2; J: TRBJ2-1; size: .; V: TRBV20-1; DNA: TGCAGTGCTAGGGGGGGGTGGGAACAGCTCAATGAGCAGTTCTTC; CDR3: CSARGGWEQLNEQFF
D: TRBD1; J: TRBJ2-7; size: few; V: TRBV20-1; DNA: TGCAGTGCTGAGACAGGGATGGGCTCCTACGAGCAGTACTTC; CDR3: CSAETGMGSYEQYF
D: TRBD2; J: TRBJ2-1; size: many; V: TRBV10-3; DNA: TGTGCCATCAGAGGACTAGCGGGAGACGGTGAGCAGTTCTTC; CDR3: CAIRGLAGDGEQFF
D: .; J: TRBJ2-7; size: .; V: TRBV7-8; DNA: TGTGCCAGCAGCTTAGTTGAAGACTACGAGCAGTACTTC; CDR3: CASSLVEDYEQYF
D: .; J: TRBJ2-5; size: few; V: TRBV9; DNA: TGTGCCAGCAGCGTAGATCAGACCCCAGGAGAGACCCAGTACTTC; CDR3: CASSVDQTPGETQYF
D: TRBD1; J: TRBJ2-7; size: many; V: TRBV3-1; DNA: TGTGCCAGCTCACAGGGGACCTACGAGCAGTACTTC; CDR3: CASSQGTYEQYF
D: .; J: TRBJ2-7; size: .; V: TRBV10-3; DNA: TGTGCCATCAGTAGGAGCTACGAGCAGTACTTC; CDR3: CAISRSYEQYF
D: .; J: TRBJ2-3; size: few; V: TRBV7-2; DNA: TGTGCCAGCAGCCCCTCGGTGGCAGATACGCAGTATTTT; CDR3: CASSPSVADTQYF
D: .; J: TRBJ2-5; size: .; V: TRBV5-5; DNA: TGTGCCAGCAGCTTGGGCCCTTCACAGCAAGAGACCCAGTACTTC; CDR3: CASSLGPSQQETQYF
D: .; J: TRBJ1-1; size: .; V: TRBV6-2/TRBV6-3; DNA: TGTGCCAGCATAAGCCGCAGTTTGAGGATGAACACTGAAGCTTTCTTT; CDR3: CASISRSLRMNTEAFF